Shown below are 14 T cell receptor beta chains from a single sample sequenced in a study of cytomegalovirus exposure and HLA in healthy donors. Primers for the PCR totalled 60 Vbeta and 13 Jbeta. The repertoire was sequenced with immunoSEQ multiplex PCR; TCRdb's copy has only in-frame clones and lacks some. Found here are about 160,000 clones, about 77% of them singletons; the top ten hold 1.3%. Sequenced material: PBMCs. The receptors here all came from a man aged 30 to 39 in good health and CMV-seronegative.

V and J are TRBV13 and TRBJ2-7; 9 bases fit TRBD1. Germline values: CDR1 PRHDT, CDR2 FYEKMQ (reference sequence). The CDR3 has 16 residues. After removal of 5 bases from V and 1 base from J, the junction contained 9 bases not matched to a gene. CDR3 nucleotides: TGTGCCAGCAGCCCCACCGGGACAGGGCCTTCCTACGAGCAGTACTTC. Translating gives CASSPTGTGPSYEQYF. The full variable domain, with the rest looked up from reference TRBV13 and TRBJ2-7, is AAGVIQSPRHLIKEKRETATLKCYPIPRHDTVYWYQQGPGQDPQFLISFYEKMQSDKGSIPDRFSAQQFSDYHSELNMSSLELGDSALYFCASSPTGTGPSYEQYFGPGTRLTVT.

The genes are TRBV5-1 and TRBJ2-1; TRBD1 might be the D (6 bases). Between the trimmed V and J ends, which lost 4 bases and 4 bases, there was a span of 21 bases. This CDR3 comprises 17 residues. Germline CDR1 is SGHRS and CDR2 is YFSETQ. Written as DNA, the CDR3 is TGCGCCAGCAGCGCAAGAGGGGGACGGGTAAATTACAATGAGCAGTTCTTC. Translating it yields CASSARGGRVNYNEQFF.

This clone was counted a few times. The chain links TRBV19 to TRBJ1-5; D ambiguous. The V gene's germline CDR1 is LNHDA and CDR2 SQIVND (reference sequence). CDR3 length: 15 amino acids. The V end was cut by 3 bases, the J end by 0 bases, with 9 bases between. DNA of the CDR3: TGTGCCAGTAGTATTCCGGGATATAGCAATCAGCCCCAGCATTTT. Translated, it gives CASSIPGYSNQPQHF.

The chain has TRBV11-2 and TRBJ2-1; possibly TRBD1 for D (6 bases). Trimming pared 5 bases from V and 4 bases from J, leaving 18 bases between. The CDR3 is 16 residues long. In germline, CDR1 is SGHAT, CDR2 FQNNGV. The CDR3 DNA reads as TGTGCCAGCAGCCCATTGACAGGTTACTCTTACAATGAGCAGTTCTTC. The encoded protein is CASSPLTGYSYNEQFF.

The chain uses TRBV30 and TRBJ1-1, with 7 positions matching TRBD1. Germline CDR1 GTSNPN, CDR2 SVGIG (reference sequence). V shed 2 bases and J 2 bases; nucleotides not matched to a gene: 2. This CDR3 region has 13 residues. In DNA form, the CDR3 reads TGTGCCTGGAGTATAGGGGGCAACACTGAAGCTTTCTTT. Its protein is CAWSIGGNTEAFF.

V usage is TRBV10-3 and J usage is TRBJ2-1; 10 bases match TRBD1. Unmatched junction bases numbered 3, after V lost 3 bases and J lost 4 bases. The CDR3 sequence is 15 residues long. CDR1 and CDR2 (germline): ENHRY, SYGVKD. The CDR3 is CAISDWDRGYNEQFF. Here the CDR3 DNA reads TGTGCCATCAGTGACTGGGACAGGGGATACAATGAGCAGTTCTTC.

The chain employs TRBV28 and TRBJ2-6; 7 nucleotides agree with TRBD2. Germline CDR1 and CDR2: MDHEN and SYDVKM. This CDR3 has 17 amino acids. Trimming removed 0 bases from V and 2 bases from J; junction bases left unmatched: 4. CDR3 nucleotide sequence: TGTGCCAGCAGTTTATGGGGGGAGGGGACTGGGGCCAACGTCCTGACTTTC. Translated, it gives CASSLWGEGTGANVLTF.

The J gene is TRBJ1-2, the V gene TRBV5-1; TRBD1 matches at 8 bases. CDR1 and CDR2 (germline): SGHRS, YFSETQ. The V segment lost 4 bases and the J segment 3 bases; nucleotides outside the gene matches: 2. The CDR3 consists of 13 residues. DNA for the CDR3: TGCGCCAGCAGCCAGGACAGGGACTATGGCTACACCTTC. Amino acids: CASSQDRDYGYTF.

The rearrangement links TRBV5-4 to TRBJ2-7; TRBD1 is a possible D gene (5 bases). The CDR3 extends over 16 amino acids. With 2 bases removed from V and 0 bases from J, the gap between germline ends came to 15 bases. From germline, CDR1 is SGHNT and CDR2 YYREEE (reference sequence). CDR3 sequence (DNA): TGTGCCAGCAGCTTACCGACAGCTATGAGCTCCTACGAGCAGTACTTC. As protein: CASSLPTAMSSYEQYF.

This clone was seen a few times. The gene calls are TRBV14 and TRBJ2-1; no clear D gene. This CDR3 is 16 amino acids long. Looked up from germline, CDR1 is SGHDN and CDR2 is FVKESK. Trimming left V 0 bases short and J 3 bases short, with 12 bases between. The CDR3 loop is CASSQDSSRIYNEQFF. The CDR3 coding sequence is TGTGCCAGCAGCCAAGATAGCTCAAGGATCTACAATGAGCAGTTCTTC. The whole variable domain, filled in from reference TRBV14 and TRBJ2-1, reads EAGVTQFPSHSVIEKGQTVTLRCDPISGHDNLYWYRRVMGKEIKFLLHFVKESKQDESGMPNNRFLAERTGGTYSTLKVQPAELEDSGVYFCASSQDSSRIYNEQFFGPGTRLTVL.

Only a few counts were recorded for this clone. For the CDR3, the DNA is TGTGCCAGCAGCATAGGACTGTACACTGAAGCTTTCTTT. Translation: CASSIGLYTEAFF. The genes are TRBV11-2 and TRBJ1-1, with no clear D. The CDR3 covers 13 residues. V lost 5 bases and J lost 3, with 10 bases in between. Germline V gene data show CDR1 as SGHAT and CDR2 as FQNNGV.

The gene calls are TRBV29-1 and TRBJ2-7, with 7 bases fitting TRBD2. V trimming: 6 bases; J trimming: 5 bases; junction bases outside the gene matches: 7. The CDR3 covers 12 residues. Germline loops: CDR1 SQVTM, CDR2 ANQGSEA. CDR3 sequence (DNA): TGCAGCGTCGAATTGGGAGGGGACGAGCAGTACTTC. As protein: CSVELGGDEQYF.

The chain employs TRBV4-3 and TRBJ1-4; the D gene is possibly TRBD1 (5 bases). This CDR3 is 16 amino acids long. V lost 0 bases to trimming and J lost 7 bases, with 15 bases between them. Germline assignment: CDR1 LGHNA and CDR2 YSLEER. This chain's CDR3 is CASSQDWGGSGEKLFF. Here the CDR3 DNA reads TGCGCCAGCAGCCAAGATTGGGGGGGGTCTGGTGAAAAACTGTTTTTT.

This clone was recorded once. This chain joins TRBV7-2 and TRBJ2-3, with 10 bases identical to TRBD2. Germline CDR1 and CDR2: SGHTA and FQGNSA. With 5 bases clipped from V and 5 bases from J, the junction kept 1 base outside the gene matches. The CDR3 sequence is 13 residues long. CDR3 nucleotides: TGTGCCAGCAGCCCTAGCGGGGGAGATACGCAGTATTTT. This codes for CASSPSGGDTQYF.